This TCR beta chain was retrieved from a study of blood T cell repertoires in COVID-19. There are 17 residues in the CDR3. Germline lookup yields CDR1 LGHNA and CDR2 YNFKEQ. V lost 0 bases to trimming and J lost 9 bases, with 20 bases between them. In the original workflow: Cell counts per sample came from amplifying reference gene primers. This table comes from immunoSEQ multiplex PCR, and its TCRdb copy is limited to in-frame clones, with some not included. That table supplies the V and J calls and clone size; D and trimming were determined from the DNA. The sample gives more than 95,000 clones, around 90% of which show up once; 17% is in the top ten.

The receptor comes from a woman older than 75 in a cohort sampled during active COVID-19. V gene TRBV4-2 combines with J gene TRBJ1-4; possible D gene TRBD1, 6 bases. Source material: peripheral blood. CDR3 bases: TGTGCCAGCAGCCAAGAGGGGGCGGGCCCCCTCGCGCAAAAACTGTTTTTT. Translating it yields CASSQEGAGPLAQKLFF.